This entry features one TCR beta chain sequence. Trimming took 5 bases from V and 5 from J, leaving 10 bases between them. Germline V gives CDR1 MNHEY, CDR2 SVGAGI. The CDR3 has 12 residues. The sample comes from a study of blood T cell repertoires in COVID-19. The wider study: COVID-19 samples collected from the United States, Italy and Spain covered acute and convalescent phases. Sources were T cells, B-cell-depleted T cells, or PBMCs; the material itself was cDNA or gDNA.

Authors' analysis steps: Nucleated cell number was recorded as an estimate derived from reference gene primer amplification. This table comes from immunoSEQ multiplex PCR, and its TCRdb copy is limited to in-frame clones, with some not included. V and J calls and clone size are given by that table; D and trimming were obtained from the DNA. Of 50,000 or so clones listed, over 75% were seen once; the top ten hold around 6.5%. The sequencing sample was made of peripheral blood. The J gene is TRBJ2-7, the V gene TRBV6-5; weak D call: TRBD1 (6 bases). This clonotype was sampled from a man aged 45-65 years with active COVID-19. CDR3 DNA sequence: TGTGCCAGCAGTCGCACAGGGAACGAGCAGTACTTC. Translation gives CASSRTGNEQYF.